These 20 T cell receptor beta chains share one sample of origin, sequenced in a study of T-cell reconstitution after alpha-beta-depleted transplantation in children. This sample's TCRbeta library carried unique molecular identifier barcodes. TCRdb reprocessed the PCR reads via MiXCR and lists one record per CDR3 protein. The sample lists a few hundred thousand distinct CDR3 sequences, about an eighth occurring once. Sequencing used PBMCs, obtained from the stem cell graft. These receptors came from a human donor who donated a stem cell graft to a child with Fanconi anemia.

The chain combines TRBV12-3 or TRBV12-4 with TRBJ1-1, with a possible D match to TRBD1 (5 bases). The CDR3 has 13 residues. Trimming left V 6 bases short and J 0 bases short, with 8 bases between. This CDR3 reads CASRSGLNTEAFF. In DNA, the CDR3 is TGTGCCAGCAGATCAGGGTTGAACACTGAAGCTTTCTTT.

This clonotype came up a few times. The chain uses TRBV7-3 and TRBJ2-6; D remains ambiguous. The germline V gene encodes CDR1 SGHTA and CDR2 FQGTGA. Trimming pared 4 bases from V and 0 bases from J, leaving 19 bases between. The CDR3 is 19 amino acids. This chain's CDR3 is CASSSHLLGQSSGANVLTF. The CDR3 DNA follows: TGTGCCAGCAGCTCCCACCTATTGGGTCAGAGCTCTGGGGCCAACGTCCTGACTTTC.

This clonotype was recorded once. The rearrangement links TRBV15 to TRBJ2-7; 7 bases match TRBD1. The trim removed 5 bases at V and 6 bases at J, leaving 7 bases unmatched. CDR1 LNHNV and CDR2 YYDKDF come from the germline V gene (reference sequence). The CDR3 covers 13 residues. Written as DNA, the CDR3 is TGTGCCACCAGCCCCCGAGCAGGGGGCGAGCAGTACGTC. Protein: CATSPRAGGEQYV.

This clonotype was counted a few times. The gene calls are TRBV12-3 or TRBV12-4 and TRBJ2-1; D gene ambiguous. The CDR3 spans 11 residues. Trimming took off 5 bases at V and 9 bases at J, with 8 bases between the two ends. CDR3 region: CASSQRGEQFF. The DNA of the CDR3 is TGTGCCAGCAGTCAAAGAGGTGAGCAGTTCTTC.

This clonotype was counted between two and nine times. CDR3 sequence reads: CASSRDRGRDTEAFF. The CDR3 bases are TGTGCCAGCTCTAGGGACAGGGGAAGGGACACTGAAGCTTTCTTT. This chain links TRBV18 with TRBJ1-1; 10 nucleotides line up with TRBD1. V lost 6 bases and J lost 3; bases outside the gene matches: 7. The CDR3 spans 15 residues. Germline V CDR1 and CDR2: KGHSH, LQKENI. Looking up the rest from reference TRBV18 and TRBJ1-1 gives the full variable domain: NAGVMQNPRHLVRRRGQEARLRCSPMKGHSHVYWYRQLPEEGLKFMVYLQKENIIDESGMPKERFSAEFPKEGPSILRIQQVVRGDSAAYFCASSRDRGRDTEAFFGQGTRLTVV.

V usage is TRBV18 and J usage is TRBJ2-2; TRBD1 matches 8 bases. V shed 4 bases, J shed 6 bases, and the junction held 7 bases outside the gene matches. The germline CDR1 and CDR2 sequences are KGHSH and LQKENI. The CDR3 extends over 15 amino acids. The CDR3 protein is CASSHGQGGAGELFF. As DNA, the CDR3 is TGTGCCAGCTCACATGGACAGGGTGGAGCCGGGGAGCTGTTTTTT.

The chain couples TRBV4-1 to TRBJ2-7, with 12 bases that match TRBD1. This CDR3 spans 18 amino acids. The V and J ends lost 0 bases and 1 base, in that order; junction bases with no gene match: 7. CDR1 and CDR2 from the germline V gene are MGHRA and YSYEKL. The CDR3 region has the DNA TGCGCCAGCAGCCAAGATGGTCCGGGACAGGGGGCATCCTACGAGCAGTACTTC. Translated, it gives CASSQDGPGQGASYEQYF.

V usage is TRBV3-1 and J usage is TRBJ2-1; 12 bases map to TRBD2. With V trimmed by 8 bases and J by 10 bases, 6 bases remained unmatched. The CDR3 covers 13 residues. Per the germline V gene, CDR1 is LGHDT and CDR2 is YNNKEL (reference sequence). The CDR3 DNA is TGTGCCAGCGCGGGACTAGCGGGCAACGAGCAGTTCTTC. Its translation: CASAGLAGNEQFF.

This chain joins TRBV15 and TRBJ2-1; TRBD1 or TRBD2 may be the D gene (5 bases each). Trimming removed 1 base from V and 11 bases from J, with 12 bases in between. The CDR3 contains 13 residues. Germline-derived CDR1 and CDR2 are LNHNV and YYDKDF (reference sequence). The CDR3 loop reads CATSRGGDEKQFF. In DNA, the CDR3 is TGTGCCACCAGCAGAGGTGGGGACGAAAAGCAGTTCTTC.

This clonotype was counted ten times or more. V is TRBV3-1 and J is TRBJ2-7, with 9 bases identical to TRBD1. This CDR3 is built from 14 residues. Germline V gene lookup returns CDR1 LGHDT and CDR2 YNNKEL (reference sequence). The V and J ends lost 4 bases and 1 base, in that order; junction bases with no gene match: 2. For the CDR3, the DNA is TGTGCCAGCAGCCCAGGGACAGGGTCCTACGAGCAGTACTTC. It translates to CASSPGTGSYEQYF.

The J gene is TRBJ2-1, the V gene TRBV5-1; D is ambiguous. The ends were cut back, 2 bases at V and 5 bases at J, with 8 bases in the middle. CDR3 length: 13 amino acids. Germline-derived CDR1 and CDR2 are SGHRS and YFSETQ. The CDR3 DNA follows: TGCGCCAGCAGCTTTGACTCGAACAATGAGCAGTTCTTC. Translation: CASSFDSNNEQFF.

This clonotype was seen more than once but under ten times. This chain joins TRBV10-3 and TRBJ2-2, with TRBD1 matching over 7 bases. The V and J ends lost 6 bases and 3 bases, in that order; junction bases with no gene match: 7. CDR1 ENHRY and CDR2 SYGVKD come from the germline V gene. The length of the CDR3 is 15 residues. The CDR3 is CAISHDRVDTGELFF. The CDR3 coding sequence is TGTGCCATCAGCCACGACAGGGTGGACACCGGGGAGCTGTTTTTT.

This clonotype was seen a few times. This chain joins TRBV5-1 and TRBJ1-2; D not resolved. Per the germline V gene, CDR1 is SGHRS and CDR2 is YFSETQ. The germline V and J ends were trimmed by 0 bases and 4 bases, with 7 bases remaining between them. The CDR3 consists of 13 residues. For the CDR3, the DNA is TGCGCCAGCAGCTTGGGGTTGGCCTATGGCTACACCTTC. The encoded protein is CASSLGLAYGYTF. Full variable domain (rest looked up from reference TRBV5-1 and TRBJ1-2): KAGVTQTPRYLIKTRGQQVTLSCSPISGHRSVSWYQQTPGQGLQFLFEYFSETQRNKGNFPGRFSGRQFSNSRSEMNVSTLELGDSALYLCASSLGLAYGYTFGSGTRLTVV.

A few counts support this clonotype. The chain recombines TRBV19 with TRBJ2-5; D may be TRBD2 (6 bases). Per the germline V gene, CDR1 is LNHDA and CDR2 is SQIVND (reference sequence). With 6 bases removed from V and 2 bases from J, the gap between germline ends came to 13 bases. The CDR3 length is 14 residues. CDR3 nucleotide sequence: TGTGCCAGTAGCAACGGGGGATCTCAAGAGACCCAGTACTTC. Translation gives CASSNGGSQETQYF.

The DNA for the CDR3 is TGCGCCAGCAGCCAAGATCCGACAGGGGGAGAGACCCAGTACTTC. Translated, it gives CASSQDPTGGETQYF. The rearrangement links TRBV4-3 to TRBJ2-5, with TRBD1 matching 9 bases. This CDR3 is 15 amino acids long. Germline-derived CDR1 and CDR2 are LGHNA and YSLEER. V was clipped by 0 bases and J by 4 bases; unmatched bases: 3.

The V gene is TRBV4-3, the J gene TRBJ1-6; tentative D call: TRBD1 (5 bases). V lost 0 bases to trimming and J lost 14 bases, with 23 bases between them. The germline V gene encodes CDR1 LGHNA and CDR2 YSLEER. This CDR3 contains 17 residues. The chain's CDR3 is CASSQDLGGQGGVALHF. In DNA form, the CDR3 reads TGCGCCAGCAGCCAAGATCTAGGAGGGCAGGGCGGCGTAGCCCTCCACTTT.

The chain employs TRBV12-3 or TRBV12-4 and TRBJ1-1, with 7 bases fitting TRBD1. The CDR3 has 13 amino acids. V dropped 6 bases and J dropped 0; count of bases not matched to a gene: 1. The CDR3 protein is CASSTGVNTEAFF. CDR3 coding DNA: TGTGCCAGCAGCACAGGGGTGAACACTGAAGCTTTCTTT.

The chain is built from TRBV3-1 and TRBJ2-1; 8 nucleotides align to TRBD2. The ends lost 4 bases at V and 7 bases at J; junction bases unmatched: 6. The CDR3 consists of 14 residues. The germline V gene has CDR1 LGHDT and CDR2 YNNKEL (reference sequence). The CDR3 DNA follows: TGTGCCAGCAGCCTAGGACTAGCTCCTAATGAGCAGTTCTTC. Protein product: CASSLGLAPNEQFF.

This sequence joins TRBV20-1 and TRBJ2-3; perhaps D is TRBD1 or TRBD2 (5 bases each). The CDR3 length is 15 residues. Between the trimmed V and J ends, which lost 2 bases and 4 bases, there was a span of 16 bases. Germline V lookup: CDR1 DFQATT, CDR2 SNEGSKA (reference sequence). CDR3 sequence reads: CSARPGRTQADTQYF. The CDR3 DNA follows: TGCAGTGCTAGACCGGGACGGACTCAGGCAGATACGCAGTATTTT.

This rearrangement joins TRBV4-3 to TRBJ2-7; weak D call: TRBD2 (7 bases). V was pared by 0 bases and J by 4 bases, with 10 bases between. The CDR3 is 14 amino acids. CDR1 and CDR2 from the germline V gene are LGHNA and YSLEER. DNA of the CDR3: TGCGCCAGCAGCCAAGATGAGGGGGGGTACGAGCAGTACTTC. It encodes CASSQDEGGYEQYF.